This entry lists 28 T cell receptor beta chains sequenced from one sample in a study of T-cell memory formation after mild COVID-19 (dated by TCRdb to the early 2020s). Libraries came from 5' RACE. Sequenced on an Illumina NovaSeq 6000. In TCRdb, the public reads were trimmed at Q25 with fastp and aligned with MiXCR, with productive beta chains retained. Identical CDR3 proteins give one entry, which carries the most common genes and DNA. Here the sample has about 340,000 distinct CDR3 sequences; approximately 15% occur a single time. The biggest ten clones account for about 22% of the sample. Sequencing was performed on PBMCs or a T cell subset sorted from them (not recorded which). All receptors derive from a man aged 18-30 years who had mild COVID-19 (a few samples of this study predate the infection). The sample titles of this study are shuffled in the database, so cell type and time point are left out; the donor was told from shared clones.

A few counts support this clonotype. The chain links TRBV14 to TRBJ2-7, with 7 bases that match TRBD1. V shed 0 bases, J shed 4 bases, and the junction held 9 bases outside the gene matches. The germline gives CDR1 SGHDN, CDR2 FVKESK. The length of the CDR3 is 16 residues. For the CDR3, the DNA is TGTGCCAGCAGCCAAGAAGTGGGACAGCCTCTTTACGAGCAGTACTTC. Amino acid sequence: CASSQEVGQPLYEQYF.

This clonotype was seen many times. The chain has TRBV4-2 and TRBJ1-1, with a possible D match to TRBD1 (5 bases). Trimming left V 2 bases short and J 2 bases short, with 21 bases between. Germline V CDR1 and CDR2: LGHNA, YNFKEQ. The length of the CDR3 is 18 residues. The CDR3 coding sequence is TGTGCCAGCAGCCAATGGAGCCAGACAGAGTTGATCAACACTGAAGCTTTCTTT. It specifies CASSQWSQTELINTEAFF.

The chain employs TRBV6-5 and TRBJ1-2, with D possibly being TRBD1 (5 bases). V lost 8 bases and J 2 bases, leaving 12 bases between the germline ends. The CDR3 contains 13 residues. Germline loops: CDR1 MNHEY, CDR2 SVGAGI. CDR3 region: CASCFDSNYGYTF. CDR3 nucleotides: TGTGCCAGCTGTTTTGACAGCAACTATGGCTACACCTTC.

This clonotype was detected only once. The chain recombines TRBV14 with TRBJ2-3; no clear D. CDR3 length equals 16 residues. CDR1 and CDR2 from the germline V gene are SGHDN and FVKESK. V lost 2 bases and J lost 0, with 12 bases in between. CDR3: CASSQIGRPSTDTQYF. The CDR3 coding sequence is TGTGCCAGCAGCCAAATCGGACGGCCAAGCACAGATACGCAGTATTTT.

This clonotype was counted between two and nine times. The chain is built from TRBV20-1 and TRBJ1-1; no clear D gene. Trimming removed 7 bases from V and 3 bases from J, with 15 bases in between. The germline V gene has CDR1 DFQATT and CDR2 SNEGSKA (reference sequence). The CDR3 contains 13 residues. The CDR3 region has the DNA TGCAGTGTTCCAAGGCGCCCGGACACTGAAGCTTTCTTT. As protein: CSVPRRPDTEAFF.

The V call is TRBV7-2, the J call TRBJ2-3; 8 positions agree with TRBD1. V lost 11 bases to trimming and J lost 2 bases; unmatched junction nucleotides: 6. The CDR3 loop spans 13 amino acids. Per the germline V gene, CDR1 is SGHTA and CDR2 is FQGNSA. The CDR3: CAAGGRVTDTQYF. Written as DNA, the CDR3 is TGTGCCGCAGGGGGCAGGGTCACAGATACGCAGTATTTT.

This clonotype came up a few times. This chain uses TRBV5-6 with TRBJ2-1, with 7 bases aligning to TRBD1. CDR3 size: 13 residues. V shed 7 bases and J 5 bases; nucleotides not matched to a gene: 6. Germline CDR1 reads SGHDT; CDR2 reads YYEEEE. DNA of the CDR3: TGTGCCAGCCCGCCGGGACAGCACAATGAGCAGTTCTTC. Translation gives CASPPGQHNEQFF. The entire variable domain, with the rest obtained from reference TRBV5-6 and TRBJ2-1, is as follows: DAGVTQSPTHLIKTRGQQVTLRCSPKSGHDTVSWYQQALGQGPQFIFQYYEEEERQRGNFPDRFSGHQFPNYSSELNVNALLLGDSALYLCASPPGQHNEQFFGPGTRLTVL.

This clonotype was found many times. The genes are TRBV15 and TRBJ1-4; D is undetermined. The CDR3 loop spans 14 amino acids. Germline V gives CDR1 LNHNV, CDR2 YYDKDF (reference sequence). The V end was cut by 5 bases, the J end by 5 bases, with 12 bases between. The CDR3 sequence: CATSGSIANEKLFF. CDR3 DNA sequence: TGTGCCACCAGCGGGAGTATAGCAAATGAAAAACTGTTTTTT.

This clonotype was counted a few times. J is TRBJ2-3 and V is TRBV7-2; the D gene could be TRBD1 or TRBD2 (5 bases each). V lost 5 bases and J lost 1, with 16 bases in between. The CDR3 spans 16 residues. Looked up from germline, CDR1 is SGHTA and CDR2 is FQGNSA. CDR3 in amino acids: CASSPGLGRGTDTQYF. The CDR3 coding sequence is TGTGCCAGCAGCCCAGGGTTGGGGCGGGGCACAGATACGCAGTATTTT.

V gene TRBV7-3 combines with J gene TRBJ1-1; D is unclear. Germline-derived CDR1 and CDR2 are SGHTA and FQGTGA. The CDR3 is made up of 13 amino acids. V lost 1 base to trimming and J lost 5 bases, with 8 bases between them. This CDR3 is CASSLRSRTEAFF. Here the CDR3 DNA reads TGTGCCAGCAGCTTAAGATCCAGGACTGAAGCTTTCTTT.

For the CDR3, the DNA is TGTGCCAGCAGCTTTGGTCCGGGGGCTGGCTCACCCCTCCACTTT. Translation gives CASSFGPGAGSPLHF. The gene calls are TRBV7-2 and TRBJ1-6; the D gene is possibly TRBD1 (6 bases). V gave up 3 bases and J gave up 10 bases, with 16 bases separating them. The CDR3 spans 15 residues. Germline assignment: CDR1 SGHTA and CDR2 FQGNSA. The full variable domain, in which reference TRBV7-2 and TRBJ1-6 provide the parts outside the CDR3, is GAGVSQSPSNKVTEKGKDVELRCDPISGHTALYWYRQSLGQGLEFLIYFQGNSAPDKSGLPSDRFSAERTGGSVSTLTIQRTQQEDSAVYLCASSFGPGAGSPLHFGNGTRLTVT.

This clonotype was observed a few times. The genes are TRBV7-9 and TRBJ2-3; 9 nucleotides agree with TRBD2. V gave up 11 bases and J gave up 5 bases; unmatched junction bases: 5. The CDR3 is made up of 12 amino acids. CDR1 is SEHNR and CDR2 is FQNEAQ in the germline V gene (reference sequence). CDR3 in amino acids: CAGAGGRDTQYF. CDR3 DNA sequence: TGTGCCGGGGCGGGAGGGAGAGATACGCAGTATTTT. Full variable domain (outside the CDR3, taken from reference TRBV7-9 and TRBJ2-3): DTGVSQNPRHKITKRGQNVTFRCDPISEHNRLYWYRQTLGQGPEFLTYFQNEAQLEKSRLLSDRFSAERPKGSFSTLEIQRTEQGDSAMYLCAGAGGRDTQYFGPGTRLTVL.

This rearrangement joins TRBV6-2 or TRBV6-3 to TRBJ2-5, with D unresolved. The CDR3 extends over 12 amino acids. Germline loops: CDR1 MNHEY, CDR2 SVGEGT. V lost 3 bases and J lost 3, with 5 bases in between. CDR3 in DNA: TGTGCCAGCAGTTATCCAGAAGAGACCCAGTACTTC. Translation: CASSYPEETQYF.

The J gene is TRBJ1-2, the V gene TRBV27, with D maybe TRBD1 (5 bases). The V end was cut by 5 bases, the J end by 8 bases, with 15 bases between. CDR1 is MNHEY, CDR2 SMNVEV, per germline (reference sequence). CDR3 length: 13 residues. CDR3 in amino acids: CASSPRTKQGYTF. The DNA for the CDR3 is TGTGCCAGCAGTCCTCGGACAAAGCAGGGCTACACCTTC.

This clonotype was detected only a few times. The chain employs TRBV7-2 and TRBJ2-7; D perhaps matches TRBD2 (6 bases). Germline V CDR1 and CDR2: SGHTA, FQGNSA. V lost 2 bases to trimming and J lost 3 bases, with 8 bases between them. CDR3 length: 13 residues. CDR3 sequence reads: CASSLLGGYEQYV. CDR3 coding DNA: TGTGCCAGCAGCTTATTGGGGGGCTACGAGCAGTACGTC.

In its sample, this clonotype was seen many times. The gene calls are TRBV29-1 and TRBJ1-2, with D uncertain. Trimming shortened V by 0 bases and J by 9 bases, and 11 bases separated the two germline ends. In germline, CDR1 is SQVTM, CDR2 ANQGSEA. The CDR3 runs to 12 residues. The CDR3 coding sequence is TGCAGCGTTGAAGAACAGCCCCTGCGCTACACCTTC. This gives the protein CSVEEQPLRYTF.

CDR3 in DNA: TGCAGTGCTAGAAACCGACAGGGGGGTTGGACTGAAGCTTTCTTT. Translation: CSARNRQGGWTEAFF. The chain uses TRBV20-1 and TRBJ1-1; 9 positions agree with TRBD1. Germline CDR1 reads DFQATT; CDR2 reads SNEGSKA (reference sequence). The CDR3 is 15 amino acids. Losses at the gene ends were 2 bases for V and 5 bases for J; bases not matched to a gene: 9.

This rearrangement joins TRBV4-1 to TRBJ1-3; D not resolved. V was trimmed by 0 bases and J by 0 bases, leaving 9 bases between them. Germline-derived CDR1 and CDR2 are MGHRA and YSYEKL. CDR3 size: 16 residues. CDR3: CASSQEVTVSGNTIYF. DNA of the CDR3: TGCGCCAGCAGCCAAGAAGTCACGGTCTCTGGAAACACCATATATTTT.

This chain joins TRBV9 and TRBJ2-5; D unresolved. V lost 4 bases and J lost 5, with 21 bases in between. Germline CDR1 reads SGDLS; CDR2 reads YYNGEE. The CDR3 is made up of 16 amino acids. This chain's CDR3 is CASSPSRTGRAETQYF. DNA of the CDR3: TGTGCCAGCAGCCCTTCAAGGACGGGTAGGGCGGAGACCCAGTACTTC.

This clonotype was seen a few times. The chain carries TRBV4-1 and TRBJ2-1, with D possibly being TRBD2 (6 bases). Trimming shortened V by 4 bases and J by 4 bases, and 32 bases separated the two germline ends. Germline CDR1 MGHRA, CDR2 YSYEKL. The CDR3 spans 21 residues. The DNA of the CDR3 is TGCGCCAGCAGCCCACCCGCGACTTTCGCCGGGGGATCTTTGGGTTACAATGAGCAGTTCTTC. Translating gives CASSPPATFAGGSLGYNEQFF.

The chain combines TRBV10-3 with TRBJ2-3; tentatively, D is TRBD1 or TRBD2 (6 bases each). The germline gives CDR1 ENHRY, CDR2 SYGVKD. The CDR3 is 14 residues long. V lost 6 bases and J 3 bases, leaving 13 bases between the germline ends. CDR3 nucleotide sequence: TGTGCCATCAGGCGAGGGGGGATAACAGATACGCAGTATTTT. This gives the protein CAIRRGGITDTQYF.

This clonotype came up a few times. V and J are TRBV7-6 and TRBJ2-7; possible D gene TRBD1, 6 bases. There are 14 residues in the CDR3. V gave up 5 bases and J gave up 5 bases, with 16 bases separating them. Germline lookup yields CDR1 SGHVS and CDR2 FNYEAQ. The CDR3 sequence: CASSPPRQVDEQYV. The CDR3 DNA sequence: TGTGCCAGCAGCCCGCCACGACAGGTTGACGAGCAGTACGTC.

The rearrangement links TRBV4-3 to TRBJ1-2; the D gene is possibly TRBD1 (6 bases). V shed 3 bases and J shed 10 bases, with 21 bases lying between them. The germline V gene has CDR1 LGHNA and CDR2 YSLEER. The CDR3 is made up of 15 amino acids. The CDR3 loop reads CASSHKGGTYLDYTF. CDR3 in DNA: TGCGCCAGCAGCCACAAGGGGGGGACCTATCTGGACTACACCTTC.

This clonotype turned up a few times. The J gene is TRBJ2-7, the V gene TRBV7-7; tentative D call: TRBD2 (5 bases). Germline V lookup: CDR1 SSHAT, CDR2 FNYEAQ (reference sequence). Trimming cost V 5 bases and J 6 bases, with 14 bases left between them. The CDR3 has 13 amino acids. CDR3 region: CASSASSSGEQYF. The CDR3 DNA is TGTGCCAGCAGCGCTAGCTCGTCGGGCGAGCAGTACTTC.

The V and J genes are TRBV6-5 and TRBJ1-6; tentatively, D is TRBD1 (6 bases). CDR3 length equals 17 residues. V lost 0 bases to trimming and J lost 1 base, with 10 bases between them. The V gene's germline CDR1 is MNHEY and CDR2 SVGAGI. This CDR3 is CASSYSRQGSYNSPLHF. The CDR3 DNA sequence: TGTGCCAGCAGTTACTCGCGGCAGGGGTCCTATAATTCACCCCTCCACTTT.

The chain is built from TRBV4-3 and TRBJ2-5; the match to TRBD1 covers 9 bases. V shed 1 base and J 0 bases; nucleotides not matched to a gene: 0. The CDR3 spans 15 residues. Germline values: CDR1 LGHNA, CDR2 YSLEER. CDR3 bases: TGCGCCAGCAGCCAAGGGACAGGGGACCAAGAGACCCAGTACTTC. Its protein product is CASSQGTGDQETQYF.

The rearrangement uses TRBV9 and TRBJ2-3, with D maybe TRBD2 (7 bases). V was cut by 2 bases and J by 5 bases, with 15 bases left in between. Germline lookup yields CDR1 SGDLS and CDR2 YYNGEE. The CDR3 spans 15 residues. This CDR3 is CASSVGGGREDTQYF. The CDR3 DNA follows: TGTGCCAGCAGCGTTGGCGGGGGCCGTGAAGATACGCAGTATTTT.

The chain links TRBV5-6 to TRBJ2-2, with D uncertain. CDR3 size: 15 residues. The V gene's germline CDR1 is SGHDT and CDR2 YYEEEE. Trimming cost V 4 bases and J 1 base, with 11 bases left between them. As DNA, the CDR3 is TGTGCCAGCAGCCGAGACCCGGGGAACACCGGGGAGCTGTTTTTT. Translating gives CASSRDPGNTGELFF.